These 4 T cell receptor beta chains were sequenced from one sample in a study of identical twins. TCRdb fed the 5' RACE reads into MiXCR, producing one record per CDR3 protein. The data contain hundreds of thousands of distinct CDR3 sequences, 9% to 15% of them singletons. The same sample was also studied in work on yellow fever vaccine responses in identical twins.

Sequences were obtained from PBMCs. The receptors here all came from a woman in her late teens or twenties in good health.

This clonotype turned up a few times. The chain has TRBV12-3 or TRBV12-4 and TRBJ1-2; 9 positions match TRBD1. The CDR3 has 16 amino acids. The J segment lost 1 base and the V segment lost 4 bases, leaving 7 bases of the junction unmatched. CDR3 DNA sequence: TGTGCCAGCAGTTCCGGGACAGGGACCTTTAACTATGGCTACACCTTC. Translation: CASSSGTGTFNYGYTF.

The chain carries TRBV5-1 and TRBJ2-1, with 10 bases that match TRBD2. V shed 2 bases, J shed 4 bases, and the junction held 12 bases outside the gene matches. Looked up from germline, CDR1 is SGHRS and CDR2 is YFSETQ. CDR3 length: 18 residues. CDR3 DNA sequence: TGCGCCAGCAGCTTTGGGCTAGCGGGAGTTAAGGGTTACAATGAGCAGTTCTTC. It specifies CASSFGLAGVKGYNEQFF.

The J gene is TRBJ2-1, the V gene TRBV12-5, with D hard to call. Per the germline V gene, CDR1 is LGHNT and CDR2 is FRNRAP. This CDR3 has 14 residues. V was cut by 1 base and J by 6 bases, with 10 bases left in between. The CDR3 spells CASGLGGYANEQFF. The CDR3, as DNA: TGTGCTAGTGGTTTGGGAGGCTATGCCAATGAGCAGTTCTTC.

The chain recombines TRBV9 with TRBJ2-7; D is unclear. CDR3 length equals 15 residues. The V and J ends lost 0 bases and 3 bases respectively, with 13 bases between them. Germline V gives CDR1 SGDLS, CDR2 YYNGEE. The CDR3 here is CASSVGLSTDYEQYF. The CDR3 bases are TGTGCCAGCAGCGTAGGTCTCAGCACTGACTACGAGCAGTACTTC.